Below, 23 T cell receptor beta chains from the same sample are listed, as sequenced in a study of beta chain features in type 1 diabetes (dated by TCRdb to between 2018 and 2020). Receptor libraries were prepared by the immunoSEQ multiplex PCR assay. The entire isolated RNA was reverse transcribed using the High Capacity cDNA Reverse Transcription Kit, and thus expressed TCRB transcripts were sequenced. In TCRdb, the immuneACCESS table is reduced to in-frame sequences with V and J assigned. These tables do not hold every clone; where another copy was compared, an unresolved V gene accounts for under half, and the others remain unexplained. The sample yields some 150,000 clones; around 10% were counted once. Clones ranked in the top ten supply approximately 2% of the sample. The specimen was central memory CD4+ T cells from blood. These receptors came from a man younger than 35 in good health.

This chain connects TRBV11-1 to TRBJ2-5; 7 bases align to TRBD1. The germline V gene has CDR1 SGHAT and CDR2 FQDESV (reference sequence). This CDR3 is 15 amino acids long. Unmatched junction bases numbered 10, after V lost 5 bases and J lost 4 bases. CDR3 nucleotides: TGTGCCAGCAGCACCCGACAGGGTTCCTTAGAGACCCAGTACTTC. Encoded protein: CASSTRQGSLETQYF. The whole variable domain, remainder taken from reference TRBV11-1 and TRBJ2-5, is EAEVAQSPRYKITEKSQAVAFWCDPISGHATLYWYRQILGQGPELLVQFQDESVVDDSQLPKDRFSAERLKGVDSTLKIQPAELGDSAMYLCASSTRQGSLETQYFGPGTRLLVL.

This clone was seen a handful of times. The V call is TRBV21-1, the J call TRBJ2-2; the tabulated D call, TRBD1, remains unverified against the DNA. TRBV21-1 is annotated as a pseudogene. The CDR3 contains 16 residues. DNA for the CDR3: TGTGCCAGCTATTCGACAGGGGGCTTGCGCACCGGGGAGCTGTTTTTT. Residues: CASYSTGGLRTGELFF.

This clone was picked up a small number of times. This chain connects TRBV30 to TRBJ1-1; D uncertain. V shed 2 bases and J shed 1 base, with 11 bases lying between them. Germline V gene lookup returns CDR1 GTSNPN and CDR2 SVGIG (reference sequence). The length of the CDR3 is 14 residues. The CDR3 DNA sequence: TGTGCCTGGAGTCCAAAGGACGGGAACACTGAAGCTTTCTTT. Protein sequence: CAWSPKDGNTEAFF.

The rearrangement links TRBV2 to TRBJ2-1; perhaps TRBD2 as D (5 bases). Looked up from germline, CDR1 is SNHLY and CDR2 is FYNNEI. This CDR3 is 15 amino acids long. Trimming left V 8 bases short and J 6 bases short, with 20 bases between. CDR3 region: CASRRGPSVGNEQFF. In nucleotides, the CDR3 is TGTGCCAGCCGCCGCGGGCCGTCGGTGGGCAATGAGCAGTTCTTC.

This clone was picked up many times. The rearrangement links TRBV7-2 to TRBJ2-3, with no clear D. The germline CDR1 and CDR2 sequences are SGHTA and FQGNSA. With 5 bases removed from V and 5 bases from J, the gap between germline ends came to 14 bases. This CDR3 contains 14 residues. The CDR3 is CASSLRIGRDTQYF. The CDR3 nucleotides read TGTGCCAGCAGCCTGAGAATAGGGCGAGATACGCAGTATTTT.

The chain couples TRBV27 to TRBJ2-3; 8 bases fit TRBD2. Germline V gene sequence: CDR1 MNHEY, CDR2 SMNVEV (reference sequence). V lost 3 bases to trimming and J lost 2 bases; unmatched junction nucleotides: 7. The CDR3 spans 16 residues. CDR3 sequence reads: CASSFEAGVTTDTQYF. CDR3 bases: TGTGCCAGCAGTTTCGAAGCGGGAGTTACCACAGATACGCAGTATTTT.

This clone was detected many times. J is TRBJ2-7 and V is TRBV18; 8 bases line up with TRBD1. Looked up from germline, CDR1 is KGHSH and CDR2 is LQKENI. The J segment lost 2 bases and the V segment lost 6 bases, leaving 9 bases of the junction unmatched. The CDR3 is 15 amino acids. The CDR3 coding sequence is TGTGCCAGCTCCCAAACCGGGACAGGTCCCTACGAGCAGTACTTC. Protein: CASSQTGTGPYEQYF.

J is TRBJ1-2 and V is TRBV5-6; the D gene is possibly TRBD1 (5 bases). Germline CDR1 SGHDT, CDR2 YYEEEE. The CDR3 has 14 amino acids. The V end was cut by 0 bases, the J end by 4 bases, with 10 bases between. The CDR3 sequence is CASSLVLQGYGYTF. The DNA of the CDR3 is TGTGCCAGCAGCTTGGTACTGCAGGGCTATGGCTACACCTTC. The full variable domain, rest sourced from reference TRBV5-6 and TRBJ1-2, is DAGVTQSPTHLIKTRGQQVTLRCSPKSGHDTVSWYQQALGQGPQFIFQYYEEEERQRGNFPDRFSGHQFPNYSSELNVNALLLGDSALYLCASSLVLQGYGYTFGSGTRLTVV.

V and J are TRBV20-1 and TRBJ1-1; D possibly corresponds to TRBD1 (5 bases). The germline V and J ends were trimmed by 8 bases and 5 bases, with 12 bases remaining between them. The CDR3 runs 11 residues. Per the germline V gene, CDR1 is DFQATT and CDR2 is SNEGSKA (reference sequence). The CDR3 loop is CSPARGTEAFF. As DNA, the CDR3 is TGCAGTCCTGCCCGGGGGACTGAAGCTTTCTTT.

This clone was seen more than once but under ten times. Additional DNA sequences in this sample encode the identical CDR3. V and J are TRBV27 and TRBJ2-7, with 10 bases lining up with TRBD1. CDR1 is MNHEY, CDR2 SMNVEV, per germline (reference sequence). This CDR3 is built from 14 residues. The V and J ends lost 2 bases and 4 bases, in that order; junction bases with no gene match: 2. The CDR3, as DNA: TGTGCCAGCAGTTTAGGGACAGGGGCTTACGAGCAGTACTTC. It translates to CASSLGTGAYEQYF.

The chain employs TRBV7-2 and TRBJ2-7, with 8 bases lining up with TRBD1. Trimming took 4 bases from V and 4 from J; bases not matched to a gene: 6. The CDR3 sequence is 14 residues long. Germline V lookup: CDR1 SGHTA, CDR2 FQGNSA. The CDR3 spells CASSSQGGLYEQYF. DNA of the CDR3: TGTGCCAGCAGCTCACAGGGGGGCTTATACGAGCAGTACTTC.

This chain connects TRBV9 to TRBJ2-1; D may be TRBD2 (6 bases). The germline gives CDR1 SGDLS, CDR2 YYNGEE. V was shortened by 0 bases and J by 5 bases, with 12 bases between the two germline ends. CDR3 length: 15 amino acids. The CDR3 DNA reads TGTGCCAGCAGCGTAGTGGGGACTGGAGACAATGAGCAGTTCTTC. Translation gives CASSVVGTGDNEQFF.

The rearrangement uses TRBV7-2 and TRBJ2-7; possibly TRBD1 for D (6 bases). Trimming took 5 bases from V and 5 from J, leaving 16 bases between them. The CDR3 loop spans 14 amino acids. Germline V gene data show CDR1 as SGHTA and CDR2 as FQGNSA. For the CDR3, the DNA is TGTGCCAGCAGCGAGAGCCGGGACATTGACGAGCAGTACTTC. Encoded protein: CASSESRDIDEQYF.

This clone turned up a few times. The CDR3 spells CSAHQLQAQHF. The CDR3 coding sequence is TGCAGTGCTCACCAACTGCAGGCCCAGCATTTT. The chain has TRBV20-1 and TRBJ1-5; D is uncertain. Germline CDR1 and CDR2: DFQATT and SNEGSKA (reference sequence). The CDR3 extends over 11 amino acids. V shed 5 bases and J shed 11 bases, with 13 bases lying between them.

This clone has only a few counts. CDR3 residues: CASSWGQHQETQYF. CDR3 nucleotide sequence: TGTGCCAGCAGCTGGGGACAGCATCAAGAGACCCAGTACTTC. The chain uses TRBV11-3 and TRBJ2-5; 7 bases line up with TRBD1. CDR3 length equals 14 residues. Germline V gene data show CDR1 as SGHNT and CDR2 as YENEEA. V lost 4 bases, J lost 2 bases, and 4 bases stayed unmatched.

This clone was observed at least ten times. V usage is TRBV4-3 and J usage is TRBJ2-3; a possible D gene is TRBD2 (5 bases). The ends were cut back, 0 bases at V and 8 bases at J, with 6 bases in the middle. The germline V gene encodes CDR1 LGHNA and CDR2 YSLEER. The CDR3 runs 12 residues. CDR3 amino acids: CASSQDRGTQYF. The CDR3 DNA follows: TGCGCCAGCAGCCAAGATCGGGGTACGCAGTATTTT.

Many counts were recorded for this clone. The J gene is TRBJ2-3, the V gene TRBV7-2, with D unclear. CDR1 and CDR2 from the germline V gene are SGHTA and FQGNSA. The CDR3 spans 15 residues. Trimming took 5 bases from V and 0 from J, leaving 12 bases between them. CDR3 residues: CASSRYASSTDTQYF. Here the CDR3 DNA reads TGTGCCAGCAGCCGCTACGCGAGCAGCACAGATACGCAGTATTTT.

Only a few counts were recorded for this clone. This chain links TRBV5-4 with TRBJ2-3, with 8 bases aligning to TRBD2. The CDR3 spans 16 residues. The junction had 8 bases not matched to a gene; V was cut back by 2 bases and J by 3 bases. Germline assignment: CDR1 SGHNT and CDR2 YYREEE (reference sequence). Written as DNA, the CDR3 is TGTGCCAGCAGCTTTCGGACTAGCCCGGAGACAGATACGCAGTATTTT. Protein sequence: CASSFRTSPETDTQYF.

The CDR3 nucleotides are TGTGCCAGCAGCCTTTCGGAAGGGAGTCCTTACGAGCAGTACTTC. As protein: CASSLSEGSPYEQYF. V usage is TRBV4-2 and J usage is TRBJ2-7; perhaps TRBD2 as D (5 bases). CDR3 length: 15 amino acids. The V gene's germline CDR1 is LGHNA and CDR2 YNFKEQ. Trimming removed 4 bases from V and 4 bases from J, with 17 bases in between.

This clone was seen a few times. The chain employs TRBV19 and TRBJ2-7; 8 bases map to TRBD2. The CDR3 runs 17 residues. Trimming at V came to 5 bases and at J to 3 bases, leaving 15 bases not matched to a gene. The germline V gene has CDR1 LNHDA and CDR2 SQIVND (reference sequence). CDR3 sequence (DNA): TGTGCCAGTAGTCCCGAGAGCGGGGGCGTGGGCTACTACGAGCAGTACTTC. Its translation: CASSPESGGVGYYEQYF.

There are a few counts of this clone. V usage is TRBV28 and J usage is TRBJ2-3; 7 bases align to TRBD2. The length of the CDR3 is 15 residues. Germline V gives CDR1 MDHEN, CDR2 SYDVKM. After removal of 5 bases from V and 1 base from J, the junction contained 6 bases not matched to a gene. CDR3 amino acids: CASSGAGDGTDTQYF. The DNA for the CDR3 is TGTGCCAGCAGTGGGGCGGGGGACGGCACAGATACGCAGTATTTT.

This sequence joins TRBV7-9 and TRBJ1-2; the D gene is possibly TRBD1 (5 bases). Germline V lookup: CDR1 SEHNR, CDR2 FQNEAQ (reference sequence). V was clipped by 0 bases and J by 4 bases, with 9 bases between them. CDR3 length equals 14 residues. The CDR3 is CASSLAGQIYGYTF. Written as DNA, the CDR3 is TGTGCCAGCAGCTTAGCGGGGCAGATCTATGGCTACACCTTC.

The chain couples TRBV28 to TRBJ2-7; TRBD1 is a possible D gene (6 bases). Germline assignment: CDR1 MDHEN and CDR2 SYDVKM. The CDR3 has 13 residues. Trimming took off 7 bases at V and 3 bases at J, with 13 bases between the two ends. DNA of the CDR3: TGTGCCAGCATCCAGGGGAAAAACTACGAGCAGTACTTC. Translated: CASIQGKNYEQYF.